This T cell receptor beta chain was retrieved from a study of shared clonotypes between healthy human individuals (TCRdb year 2020). About the full investigation: The cohort comprised two women and a few men aged 18 to 49 years. To estimate repertoire size and how much clonotype sharing occurs between individuals, the study deeply sequenced the blood TCR repertoires of several healthy adults. For each donor, CD4 naive and CD4 memory were each run on three plates, CD8 naive on two plates, and CD8 memory on one plate. Leukapheresis yielded between about 0.94 and 9 billion PBMCs per donor. Different laboratories and diverse techniques were used to prepare libraries and sequence TCR repertoires, to increase sequencing depth and limit assay-specific biases. Broad study findings and their caveats: Rarefaction of sorted-subset datasets indicated incomplete sequencing despite the large sequencing depth. Compared with non-shared clonotypes, clonotypes shared by all four sorted-subset donors had higher generation probabilities. Estimated clonotype richness was generally larger for naive than for memory subsets. The small number of donors limited the genetic and exposure-history diversity represented. Sharing across a few donors was observed for approximately 5% of naive CD4, 3% to 3.5% of naive CD8, over 2% of memory CD4, and around 0.4% of memory CD8 clonotypes. Pairwise subsampling led to the expectation that sequencing depth would affect the degree of clonotype sharing among donors. Sampling was restricted to blood, and TCR repertoires in tissues likely differ from the TCR repertoires found in blood.

Using the deep immunoSEQ assay, multiplex PCR amplified TCR CDR3 regions from genomic DNA. Genomic DNA extracted from each cell subset was distributed evenly over all wells of several immunoSEQ 96-well plates, and each plate served as one replicate. For sorted subsets, about 0.2 ug genomic DNA, equal to 30,000 to 35,000 T cell genomes, was loaded into each replicate PCR. Purified libraries were measured with a Qubit 3.0 fluorometer, size-checked on a Bioanalyzer 2100, and measured again with the KAPA Library Quantification kit. A separate single-read 150-cycle Illumina NextSeq 550 flow cell was used to sequence each immunoSEQ 96-well plate. Processing in the source paper ran as follows. The immunoSEQ output contained only junctional sequences without quality scores, so filtering could not match that applied to full-length reads. To assign V/J genes and CDR3, sequences were annotated against IMGT germline references using PyIR, a Python wrapper for IgBLAST v1.9. Any read was removed if the V/J assignment was weak (E-value above 1e-6), the CDR3 was missing, or the read contained stop codons, out-of-frame junctions, or ambiguous translated residues. V3J clonotypes were defined by identical inferred V gene, J gene, and CDR3 amino acid sequence. Percentage overlap between repertoires was calculated by dividing the number of shared unique clonotypes by the size of the smaller repertoire. Repertoire richness was assessed with RTK rarefaction, the Chao1 estimator, and Recon v2.1 estimates of unobserved clonotypes. For all TCRbeta clonotypes obtained by the gDNA method from a few donors, generation probabilities were computed with OLGA. TCRdb holds this immuneACCESS table with in-frame rearrangements only. Some clones are missing; in checked studies, unresolved V genes explain under half, and the rest has no known cause. V and J calls plus clone size are reproduced from that table; the DNA served to infer D and trimming. This sample gives approximately 700,000 clones in total; approximately 73% of them show up just once. Around 1.8% of the sample is in the top ten clones.

Healthy HIV-negative adults with no recently reported acute infections or vaccinations were included as donors. All donors were Caucasian adults living in Nashville, Tennessee, USA. CD4+ T cells were enriched by magnetic negative selection; naive cells were then positively selected on CD45RA, and the negative fraction formed the memory subset. Blood was obtained by leukapheresis, after which PBMCs were separated by Ficoll-Histopaque density gradient centrifugation and cryopreserved in liquid nitrogen vapor phase. Purity and quantity of every magnetically sorted T cell population were checked by analytical flow cytometry. Genomic DNA was isolated from each sorted fraction and quantified by UV absorbance on a Nanodrop 2000c. As concerns this clone: It has no known antigen specificity. Within one base of it there is no much larger clone, and no base qualities were kept.

V is cut by 2 bases and J by 1 base, and the space between the germline ends is 15 bases. Based on the germline V gene (reference sequence), the CDR1 and CDR2 sequences are LNHDA and SQIVND. The CDR3 goes from the cysteine to the phenylalanine over 16 residues. The entry retains the CDR3 DNA only, 48 bases that are in frame from base 1. The chain uses TRBV19 and TRBJ2-7; TRBD2 is a possible D gene, resting on 5 matching bases. Sequences were obtained from memory CD4+ T cells sorted from blood. The label giving this sample's cell subset or site can be read as: CD45RA-negative fraction. This clonotype was obtained from a woman aged 30 to 39 in good health. The CDR3 protein: CASSISTDWRSYEQYF. The nucleotide sequence reads as follows: TGTGCCAGTAGTATATCCACGGACTGGAGATCCTACGAGCAGTACTTC. With the portions outside the CDR3 filled from the reference TRBV19 and TRBJ2-7 genes, the complete variable region becomes DGGITQSPKYLFRKEGQNVTLSCEQNLNHDAMYWYRQDPGQGLRLIYYSQIVNDFQKGDIAEGYSVSREKKESFPLTVTSAQKNPTAFYLCASSISTDWRSYEQYFGPGTRLTVT.